These 18 T cell receptor beta chains were sequenced from one sample in a study of blood T cell repertoires in COVID-19. The assay was immunoSEQ multiplex PCR, and TCRdb's table has in-frame clones only and misses some. The sample has approximately 280,000 clones, under 90% seen once. Input material: peripheral blood. Source of these receptors: a man aged 50 or older with acute or convalescent COVID-19.

The V and J genes are TRBV7-9 and TRBJ2-7; 10 nucleotides agree with TRBD1. Germline V gives CDR1 SEHNR, CDR2 FQNEAQ (reference sequence). With 4 bases clipped from V and 3 bases from J, the junction kept 6 bases outside the gene matches. CDR3 size: 15 residues. CDR3 loop: CASSSPDRGLYEQYF. The CDR3 DNA reads as TGTGCCAGCAGCTCTCCCGACAGGGGGCTCTACGAGCAGTACTTC.

The chain combines TRBV5-6 with TRBJ2-1, with 7 bases lining up with TRBD1. The CDR3 contains 15 residues. CDR1 is SGHDT and CDR2 is YYEEEE in the germline V gene. The ends lost 4 bases at V and 5 bases at J; junction bases unmatched: 9. DNA for the CDR3: TGTGCCAGCAGCCCCGGGACAGAGTTAAACAATGAGCAGTTCTTC. This encodes CASSPGTELNNEQFF.

This clone occurred a few times. This chain links TRBV4-1 with TRBJ1-1; D unclear. V gave up 6 bases and J gave up 2 bases, with 10 bases separating them. Germline CDR1 is MGHRA and CDR2 is YSYEKL. The CDR3 spans 13 residues. The CDR3 sequence: CASSLDPNTEAFF. The CDR3 nucleotides are TGCGCCAGCAGTCTAGACCCAAACACTGAAGCTTTCTTT.

The CDR3 DNA reads TGTGCCAGCAGCTTAGGGGACAAATCCACAGATACGCAGTATTTT. Translation gives CASSLGDKSTDTQYF. This sequence joins TRBV7-2 and TRBJ2-3, with a weak D call TRBD1 (6 bases). CDR1 and CDR2 (germline): SGHTA, FQGNSA. The CDR3 covers 15 residues. V lost 1 base and J lost 2, with 10 bases in between.

The chain has TRBV6-6 and TRBJ1-5; D is perhaps TRBD1 (6 bases). The CDR3 extends over 15 amino acids. Trimming pared 1 base from V and 2 bases from J, leaving 9 bases between. Germline CDR1 is MNHNY and CDR2 is SVGAGI (reference sequence). CDR3 loop: CASSYLSGGNQPQHF. CDR3 in DNA: TGTGCCAGCAGTTACTTGTCAGGGGGCAATCAGCCCCAGCATTTT.

The chain carries TRBV7-3 and TRBJ2-1; D is unresolved. Germline V lookup: CDR1 SGHTA, CDR2 FQGTGA. With 3 bases removed from V and 8 bases from J, the gap between germline ends came to 8 bases. CDR3 length: 12 residues. CDR3 in amino acids: CASSFGSHEQFF. DNA of the CDR3: TGTGCCAGCAGCTTCGGTAGCCATGAGCAGTTCTTC.

The V gene is TRBV11-3, the J gene TRBJ2-3; D not certain. The germline CDR1 and CDR2 sequences are SGHNT and YENEEA. The CDR3 spans 14 residues. Deletions cut 1 base from V and 2 bases from J, with 7 bases between. The DNA of the CDR3 is TGTGCCAGCAGCTTAGGGCACATCACAGATACGCAGTATTTT. Its translation is CASSLGHITDTQYF.

CDR3 in amino acids: CASRHTSGEQFF. CDR3 sequence (DNA): TGTGCCAGCAGACACACCAGCGGAGAGCAGTTCTTC. The V gene is TRBV6-6, the J gene TRBJ2-1; possibly TRBD2 for D (5 bases). The ends were cut back, 6 bases at V and 10 bases at J, with 13 bases in the middle. This CDR3 contains 12 residues. Per the germline V gene, CDR1 is MNHNY and CDR2 is SVGAGI (reference sequence).

The chain joins TRBV18 to TRBJ1-5; 9 positions agree with TRBD1. The length of the CDR3 is 12 residues. Looked up from germline, CDR1 is KGHSH and CDR2 is LQKENI. J lost 11 bases, V lost 6 bases, and 5 bases had no gene match. The CDR3 is CASSPGDRAQHF. The CDR3 DNA reads TGTGCCAGCTCGCCAGGGGACAGGGCCCAGCATTTT. The variable domain in full, with the rest retrieved from reference TRBV18 and TRBJ1-5, is NAGVMQNPRHLVRRRGQEARLRCSPMKGHSHVYWYRQLPEEGLKFMVYLQKENIIDESGMPKERFSAEFPKEGPSILRIQQVVRGDSAAYFCASSPGDRAQHFGDGTRLSIL.

The genes are TRBV4-2 and TRBJ2-5; a weak D match, TRBD2 (5 bases). The germline V and J ends were trimmed by 5 bases and 2 bases, with 9 bases remaining between them. In germline, CDR1 is LGHNA, CDR2 YNFKEQ. This CDR3 spans 13 amino acids. The CDR3 spells CASSWGAQETQYF. CDR3 DNA sequence: TGTGCCAGCAGCTGGGGAGCGCAAGAGACCCAGTACTTC.

J is TRBJ2-5 and V is TRBV11-1; 7 bases are shared with TRBD1. Germline V lookup: CDR1 SGHAT, CDR2 FQDESV (reference sequence). The V and J ends lost 1 base and 4 bases, in that order; junction bases with no gene match: 6. CDR3 length: 15 residues. The CDR3 sequence is CASSLGGGTGETQYF. The CDR3 nucleotides are TGTGCCAGCAGCTTAGGAGGGGGCACGGGAGAGACCCAGTACTTC. Full variable domain (remainder filled in from reference TRBV11-1 and TRBJ2-5): EAEVAQSPRYKITEKSQAVAFWCDPISGHATLYWYRQILGQGPELLVQFQDESVVDDSQLPKDRFSAERLKGVDSTLKIQPAELGDSAMYLCASSLGGGTGETQYFGPGTRLLVL.

The chain uses TRBV4-2 and TRBJ1-1; a possible D gene is TRBD1 (6 bases). V was cut by 1 base and J by 1 base, with 16 bases left in between. Germline V gene sequence: CDR1 LGHNA, CDR2 YNFKEQ. The CDR3 runs to 17 residues. The CDR3 loop is CASSQGFGQSSNTEAFF. CDR3 nucleotide sequence: TGTGCCAGCAGCCAAGGGTTCGGACAGTCCTCGAACACTGAAGCTTTCTTT.

The chain is built from TRBV2 and TRBJ2-3; 7 bases fit TRBD1. CDR1 and CDR2 (germline): SNHLY, FYNNEI. Trimming removed 0 bases from V and 2 bases from J; junction bases left unmatched: 5. The CDR3 has 16 residues. DNA of the CDR3: TGTGCCAGCAGTGAAGCCCCGGGACAGTCCACAGATACGCAGTATTTT. Its translation is CASSEAPGQSTDTQYF.

The chain uses TRBV11-3 and TRBJ2-2; the D gene is possibly TRBD1 (6 bases). This CDR3 is 15 amino acids long. V gave up 5 bases and J gave up 4 bases, with 14 bases separating them. The germline gives CDR1 SGHNT, CDR2 YENEEA. In DNA form, the CDR3 reads TGTGCCAGCAGCACAGGGTATGTCGGCACCGGGGAGCTGTTTTTT. As protein: CASSTGYVGTGELFF.

The table lists this clone with a count of one. This chain uses TRBV19 with TRBJ1-1; D is undetermined. Deletions cut 9 bases from V and 1 base from J, with 15 bases between. Germline-derived CDR1 and CDR2 are LNHDA and SQIVND (reference sequence). The CDR3 spans 14 residues. The CDR3 protein is CASALKPSNTEAFF. The CDR3 nucleotides read TGTGCCAGCGCCTTAAAGCCGTCGAACACTGAAGCTTTCTTT. Together with reference TRBV19 and TRBJ1-1, the CDR3 gives the full variable domain: DGGITQSPKYLFRKEGQNVTLSCEQNLNHDAMYWYRQDPGQGLRLIYYSQIVNDFQKGDIAEGYSVSREKKESFPLTVTSAQKNPTAFYLCASALKPSNTEAFFGQGTRLTVV.

The chain uses TRBV6-1 and TRBJ1-5; 8 bases fit TRBD1. The CDR3 covers 19 residues. The junction had 15 bases not matched to a gene; V was cut back by 2 bases and J by 3 bases. Per the germline V gene, CDR1 is MNHNS and CDR2 is SASEGT. The CDR3 region is CASSENQRGQGAFNQPQHF. The CDR3 nucleotides read TGTGCCAGCAGTGAAAATCAAAGAGGCCAGGGGGCCTTCAATCAGCCCCAGCATTTT.

The chain joins TRBV7-8 to TRBJ1-1; 7 bases line up with TRBD1. The CDR3 totals 15 residues. The V segment lost 5 bases and the J segment 6 bases; nucleotides outside the gene matches: 12. Germline V gives CDR1 SGHVS, CDR2 FQNEAQ. CDR3 in amino acids: CASSQTQGDGAEAFF. The DNA for the CDR3 is TGTGCCAGCAGCCAAACGCAGGGGGATGGGGCTGAAGCTTTCTTT. Variable domain in full (rest from reference TRBV7-8 and TRBJ1-1): GAGVSQSPRYKVAKRGQDVALRCDPISGHVSLFWYQQALGQGPEFLTYFQNEAQLDKSGLPSDRFFAERPEGSVSTLKIQRTQQEDSAVYLCASSQTQGDGAEAFFGQGTRLTVV.

The V call is TRBV4-2, the J call TRBJ2-5; 9 bases are a match to TRBD2. CDR1 and CDR2 (germline): LGHNA, YNFKEQ. The CDR3 sequence is 15 residues long. After removal of 3 bases from V and 11 bases from J, the junction contained 13 bases not matched to a gene. The CDR3 bases are TGTGCCAGCAGCCACACGGGACTAGCTGAAACAACGCAGTACTTC. The encoded protein is CASSHTGLAETTQYF.